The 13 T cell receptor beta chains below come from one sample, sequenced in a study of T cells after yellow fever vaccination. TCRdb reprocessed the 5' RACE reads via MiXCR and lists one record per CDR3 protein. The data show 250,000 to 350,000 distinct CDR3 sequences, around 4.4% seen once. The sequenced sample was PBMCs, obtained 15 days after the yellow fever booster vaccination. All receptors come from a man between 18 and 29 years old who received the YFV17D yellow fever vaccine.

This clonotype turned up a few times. CDR3 in amino acids: CSARFSYSNQPQHF. In DNA form, the CDR3 reads TGCAGTGCTAGGTTCAGCTATAGCAATCAGCCCCAGCATTTT. This chain links TRBV20-1 with TRBJ1-5; D call uncertain. The V gene's germline CDR1 is DFQATT and CDR2 SNEGSKA (reference sequence). Trimming left V 3 bases short and J 0 bases short, with 9 bases between. CDR3 length: 14 amino acids.

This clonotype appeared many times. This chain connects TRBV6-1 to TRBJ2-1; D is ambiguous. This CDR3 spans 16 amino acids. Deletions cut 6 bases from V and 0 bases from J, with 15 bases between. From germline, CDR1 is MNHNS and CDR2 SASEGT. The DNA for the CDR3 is TGTGCCAGCAGCGACCCCCTACAGAGCTCCTACAATGAGCAGTTCTTC. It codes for CASSDPLQSSYNEQFF.

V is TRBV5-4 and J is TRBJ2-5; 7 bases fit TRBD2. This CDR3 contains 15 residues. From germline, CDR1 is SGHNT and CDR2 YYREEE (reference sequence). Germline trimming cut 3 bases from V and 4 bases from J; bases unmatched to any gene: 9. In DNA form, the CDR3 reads TGTGCCAGCAGCTGGATCTCGGGGGGAGGAGAGACCCAGTACTTC. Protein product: CASSWISGGGETQYF.

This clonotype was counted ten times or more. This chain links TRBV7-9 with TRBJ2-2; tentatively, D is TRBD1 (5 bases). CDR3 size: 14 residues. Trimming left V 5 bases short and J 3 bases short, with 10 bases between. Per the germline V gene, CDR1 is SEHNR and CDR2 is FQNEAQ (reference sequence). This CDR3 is CASSRIRDTGELFF. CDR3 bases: TGTGCCAGCAGCCGAATCAGGGACACCGGGGAGCTGTTTTTT.

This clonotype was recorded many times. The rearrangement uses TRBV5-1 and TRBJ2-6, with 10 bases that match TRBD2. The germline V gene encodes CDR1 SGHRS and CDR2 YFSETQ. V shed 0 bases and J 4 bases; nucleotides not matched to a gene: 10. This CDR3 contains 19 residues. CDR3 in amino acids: CASSLVASGGPSGANVLTF. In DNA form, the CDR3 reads TGCGCCAGCAGCTTGGTGGCTAGCGGGGGACCCTCCGGGGCCAACGTCCTGACTTTC.

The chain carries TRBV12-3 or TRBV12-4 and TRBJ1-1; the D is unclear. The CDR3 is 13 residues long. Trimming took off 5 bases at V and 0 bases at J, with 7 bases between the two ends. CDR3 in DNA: TGTGCCAGCAGTAACCCCGTGAACACTGAAGCTTTCTTT. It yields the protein CASSNPVNTEAFF.

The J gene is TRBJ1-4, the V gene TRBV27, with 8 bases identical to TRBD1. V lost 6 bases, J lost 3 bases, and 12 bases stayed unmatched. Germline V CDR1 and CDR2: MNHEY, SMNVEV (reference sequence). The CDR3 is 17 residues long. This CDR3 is CASRRRTGITANEKLFF. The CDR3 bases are TGTGCCAGCAGGCGAAGGACAGGGATCACAGCTAATGAAAAACTGTTTTTT.

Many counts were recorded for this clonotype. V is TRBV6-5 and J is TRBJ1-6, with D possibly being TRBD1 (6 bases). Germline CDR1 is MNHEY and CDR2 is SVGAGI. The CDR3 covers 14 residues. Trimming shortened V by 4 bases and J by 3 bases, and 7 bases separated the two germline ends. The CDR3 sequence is CASSSDSYNSPLHF. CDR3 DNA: TGTGCCAGCAGTTCGGACAGCTATAATTCACCCCTCCACTTT.

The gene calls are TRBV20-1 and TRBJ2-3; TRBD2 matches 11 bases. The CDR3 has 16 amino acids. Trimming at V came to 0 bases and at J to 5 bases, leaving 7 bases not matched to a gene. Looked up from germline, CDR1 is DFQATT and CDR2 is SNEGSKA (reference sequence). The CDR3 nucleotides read TGCAGTGCTAGAGATGCCCTAGCGGGGGGCGGAGATACGCAGTATTTT. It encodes CSARDALAGGGDTQYF.

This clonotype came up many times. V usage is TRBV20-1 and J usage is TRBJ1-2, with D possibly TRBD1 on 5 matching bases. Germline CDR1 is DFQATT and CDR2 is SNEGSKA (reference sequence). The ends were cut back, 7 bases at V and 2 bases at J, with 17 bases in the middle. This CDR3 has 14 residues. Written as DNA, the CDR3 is TGCAGTGTCCCGGTCGGGACGGTGAACTATGGCTACACCTTC. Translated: CSVPVGTVNYGYTF.

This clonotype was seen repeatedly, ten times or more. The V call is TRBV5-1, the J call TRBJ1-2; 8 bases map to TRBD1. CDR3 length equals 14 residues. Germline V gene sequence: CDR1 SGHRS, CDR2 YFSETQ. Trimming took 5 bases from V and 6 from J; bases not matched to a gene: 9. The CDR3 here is CASRPNRGEDGYTF. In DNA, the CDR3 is TGCGCCAGCAGGCCCAACAGGGGGGAAGATGGCTACACCTTC.

CDR3 residues: CASSLSRPGANVLTF. As DNA, the CDR3 is TGCGCCAGCAGCTTGTCTCGTCCCGGGGCCAACGTCCTGACTTTC. The chain carries TRBV5-1 and TRBJ2-6; D gene uncertain. V lost 1 base and J 4 bases, leaving 9 bases between the germline ends. This CDR3 region has 15 residues. Germline V lookup: CDR1 SGHRS, CDR2 YFSETQ.

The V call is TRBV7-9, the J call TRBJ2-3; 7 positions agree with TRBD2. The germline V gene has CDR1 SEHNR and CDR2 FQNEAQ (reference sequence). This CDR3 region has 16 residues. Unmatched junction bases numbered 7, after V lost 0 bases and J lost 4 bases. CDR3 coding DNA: TGTGCCAGCAGCTTAGCGCGGGGGTCCGGACCAGATACGCAGTATTTT. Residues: CASSLARGSGPDTQYF.